This T cell receptor beta chain was captured by sequencing in a study of blood T cells in healthy people across ages. V was pared by 5 bases and J by 1 base, with 4 bases of the junction left unmatched. CDR1 and CDR2 (germline): SGHAT, FQNNGV. There are 15 residues in the CDR3. Points on this clonotype: The antigen is not known.

Isolated per sample were at least 6 million PBMCs. A second PCR, run for about 6 to 12 cycles, used a sample-barcoded 5' primer plus a J-beta primer mix. The authors tagged each cDNA molecule using a template-switch adaptor with 12 random nucleotides. One entry per CDR3 protein, called by TCRdb with MiXCR from the 5' RACE reads. The sample records 2 million or so distinct CDR3 sequences, roughly 52% being singletons. Study-wide results and caveats: With naive T cell percentage, TCR beta diversity showed a strong correlation. Any changes in expanded clonotypes were possibly confounded, as donor CMV status remained unknown.

The TCR comes from a woman between 40 and 50 years old in good health. What was sequenced was blood. The gene calls are TRBV11-2 and TRBJ2-5; 10 positions agree with TRBD2. Here the CDR3 reads CASSAIAGGQETQYF. The CDR3 nucleotides are TGTGCCAGCAGCGCAATAGCGGGGGGCCAAGAGACCCAGTACTTC.